This record concerns one TCR beta chain sequence. Its cognate antigen has yet to be identified. The sample holds no much larger clone one base away, and base qualities are not on file. In this study, focal radiation therapy paired with CTLA-4 blockade (ipilimumab) was tested in patients who had chemo-refractory metastatic non-small-cell lung cancer. Library construction relied on the immunoSEQ multiplex PCR assay. TCRdb mirrors the immuneACCESS table, restricted to in-frame sequences. Some clones are absent from its copies; in checked studies, under half trace to an unresolved V gene, and the reason for the others is unknown. This sample holds about 48,000 clones; approximately 78% were observed only once. The ten largest clones represent approximately 3.4% of the sample. The data were obtained in a study of radiotherapy plus CTLA-4 blockade in lung cancer (dated 2018 in TCRdb). As for the study more broadly: Among enrolled patients, about 17% had an objective response and roughly 30% reached disease control.

The study at large found these results: After treatment with radiotherapy and ipilimumab, TCR clones that came from tumors expanded in the peripheral blood. Early dynamic changes in blood T cell clones, together with increased serum interferon-beta after radiation, were reported as the strongest predictors of response.

The CDR3 goes from the cysteine to the phenylalanine over 18 residues. Only the CDR3 region is kept as DNA, spanning 54 bases read in frame from base 1. CDR1 is given as LGHNA and CDR2 as YSLEER, both from the germline V gene. Trimming takes 2 bases off V and 0 bases off J; junction bases not matched to a gene: 10. The source of this sequence is a human donor with non-small cell lung cancer who had stable disease on radiotherapy plus ipilimumab. Recombination connected TRBV4-3 to TRBJ1-2; 9 nucleotides in the junction match TRBD1. Sequenced here: peripheral blood, sampled from a patient treated with radiotherapy plus ipilimumab. The CDR3 region has the sequence CASSQIRGTGTANYGYTF. The nucleotide sequence reads TGCGCCAGCAGCCAAATAAGAGGGACAGGGACCGCTAACTATGGCTACACCTTC.